The 29 T cell receptor beta chains reported below all come from one sample, sequenced in a study of response to subunit inactivated influenza vaccine (dated by TCRdb to the late 2010s). Preparation of the library involved RT-PCR. For sequencing, an Illumina HiSeq 2500 was employed. The public reads were run again by TCRdb, first through fastp at Q25 and then through MiXCR, and only productive beta chains were kept. Merged by CDR3 protein, the rows form single entries marked with the most common genes and DNA. The sample table records 500,000 to 650,000 distinct CDR3 sequences; approximately 7.1% of these occur just once. The ten top clones hold around 13% of the sample. The material was PBMCs from blood, obtained roughly 24 months after vaccination. These receptors came from a man aged 50 to 69 who received an inactivated influenza vaccine. Donor details come from another sample of the same person, matched by shared clones.

There are a few counts of this clonotype. V and J are TRBV10-2 and TRBJ2-5; D is unclear. CDR1 is WSHSY, CDR2 SAAADI, per germline. V was pared by 3 bases and J by 6 bases, with 5 bases between. CDR3 length: 11 residues. CDR3 nucleotides: TGCGCCAGCAGTGATCCGAAGACCCAGTACTTC. Its translation is CASSDPKTQYF.

This clonotype was seen many times. Written as DNA, the CDR3 is TGTGCCAGCAGCCATACGTGGAGGGCTGTCTACAATGAGCAGTTCTTC. Its translation: CASSHTWRAVYNEQFF. The chain uses TRBV3-1 and TRBJ2-1; the D gene is possibly TRBD2 (6 bases). The germline V gene encodes CDR1 LGHDT and CDR2 YNNKEL (reference sequence). CDR3 length: 16 amino acids. Trimming pared 3 bases from V and 3 bases from J, leaving 15 bases between.

This chain connects TRBV5-1 to TRBJ2-5; 8 bases agree with TRBD2. V lost 2 bases to trimming and J lost 5 bases; unmatched junction nucleotides: 8. The germline V gene encodes CDR1 SGHRS and CDR2 YFSETQ. CDR3 size: 15 residues. CDR3: CASSFDGRARETQYF. CDR3 bases: TGCGCCAGCAGCTTCGACGGGAGGGCGCGGGAGACCCAGTACTTC. Together with reference TRBV5-1 and TRBJ2-5, the CDR3 gives the full variable domain: KAGVTQTPRYLIKTRGQQVTLSCSPISGHRSVSWYQQTPGQGLQFLFEYFSETQRNKGNFPGRFSGRQFSNSRSEMNVSTLELGDSALYLCASSFDGRARETQYFGPGTRLLVL.

The chain couples TRBV7-9 to TRBJ1-3, with D perhaps TRBD1 (6 bases). Trimming stripped 6 bases from V and 2 bases from J, with 11 bases between. Germline CDR1 reads SEHNR; CDR2 reads FQNEAQ (reference sequence). CDR3 length equals 14 residues. CDR3 sequence reads: CASRGAGAGNTIYF. The CDR3 nucleotides read TGTGCCAGCAGAGGCGCAGGGGCTGGAAACACCATATATTTT.

The table lists this clonotype with a few counts. This chain links TRBV2 with TRBJ1-5; 10 positions match TRBD1. Germline assignment: CDR1 SNHLY and CDR2 FYNNEI. This CDR3 comprises 15 residues. The V and J ends lost 6 bases and 4 bases, in that order; junction bases with no gene match: 6. CDR3 in DNA: TGTGCCAGCAGCGCGGGACAGGGGCTGAATCAGCCCCAGCATTTT. Its translation: CASSAGQGLNQPQHF.

This clonotype was counted between two and nine times. The CDR3 DNA sequence: TGCAGTGCCACCGGGACAGCCTCCGGAGAGACCCAGTACTTC. This gives the protein CSATGTASGETQYF. This sequence joins TRBV20-1 and TRBJ2-5; TRBD1 matches 7 bases. The CDR3 contains 14 residues. Looked up from germline, CDR1 is DFQATT and CDR2 is SNEGSKA (reference sequence). V was clipped by 6 bases and J by 4 bases; unmatched bases: 11.

There are a few counts of this clonotype. The J gene is TRBJ2-5, the V gene TRBV6-5, with D tentatively TRBD1 or TRBD2 (5 bases each). The CDR3 sequence is 18 residues long. V was clipped by 0 bases and J by 3 bases, with 20 bases between them. In germline, CDR1 is MNHEY, CDR2 SVGAGI. CDR3 nucleotide sequence: TGTGCCAGCAGTTACTCAAACCGGGACGCGGCCGGTGAAGAGACCCAGTACTTC. Translating it yields CASSYSNRDAAGEETQYF.

This clonotype was counted between two and nine times. The V call is TRBV18, the J call TRBJ2-5; D is uncertain. The CDR3 extends over 12 amino acids. Trimming removed 1 base from V and 5 bases from J, with 5 bases in between. Germline V gene sequence: CDR1 KGHSH, CDR2 LQKENI. The CDR3 loop is CASSPQRETQYF. CDR3 bases: TGTGCCAGCTCACCACAGCGCGAGACCCAGTACTTC.

Ten or more counts support this clonotype. The V gene is TRBV7-2, the J gene TRBJ1-4; 10 bases match TRBD1. The CDR3 length is 15 residues. The V gene's germline CDR1 is SGHTA and CDR2 FQGNSA. Germline trimming cut 5 bases from V and 5 bases from J; bases unmatched to any gene: 5. The CDR3 sequence: CASSVPGQGNEKLFF. The CDR3 bases are TGTGCCAGCAGCGTACCGGGACAGGGGAATGAAAAACTGTTTTTT.

This sequence joins TRBV11-3 and TRBJ2-4, with D unresolved. Germline CDR1 is SGHNT and CDR2 is YENEEA. V shed 0 bases and J shed 1 base, with 16 bases lying between them. CDR3 length equals 18 residues. The CDR3 bases are TGTGCCAGCAGCTTAGAATTGACCAGCGAACGGGCCAAAAACATTCAGTACTTC. The encoded protein is CASSLELTSERAKNIQYF. Drawing the rest from reference TRBV11-3 and TRBJ2-4, the complete variable domain is EAGVVQSPRYKIIEKKQPVAFWCNPISGHNTLYWYLQNLGQGPELLIRYENEEAVDDSQLPKDRFSAERLKGVDSTLKIQPAELGDSAVYLCASSLELTSERAKNIQYFGAGTRLSVL.

The J gene is TRBJ1-4, the V gene TRBV7-2; 9 nucleotides agree with TRBD1. J lost 8 bases, V lost 1 base, and 2 bases had no gene match. Germline CDR1 is SGHTA and CDR2 is FQGNSA. This CDR3 spans 14 amino acids. The chain's CDR3 is CASSLEQGAEKLFF. As DNA, the CDR3 is TGTGCCAGCAGCTTAGAACAGGGGGCAGAAAAACTGTTTTTT.

The rearrangement uses TRBV12-3 or TRBV12-4 and TRBJ2-7, with 11 bases identical to TRBD2. Unmatched junction bases numbered 9, after V lost 8 bases and J lost 3 bases. The CDR3 is 15 residues long. The CDR3 here is CASRRGLAADYEQYF. In DNA, the CDR3 is TGTGCCAGCCGACGGGGACTAGCGGCTGACTACGAGCAGTACTTC.

This chain connects TRBV4-1 to TRBJ2-3; D assignment may be TRBD1 or TRBD2 (5 bases each). CDR1 and CDR2 (germline): MGHRA, YSYEKL. The CDR3 contains 15 residues. The V end was cut by 0 bases, the J end by 1 base, with 8 bases between. The CDR3 region is CASSQEGDGTDTQYF. The CDR3, as DNA: TGCGCCAGCAGCCAAGAAGGGGACGGCACAGATACGCAGTATTTT.

This clonotype occurred many times. The chain combines TRBV16 with TRBJ2-7; D perhaps matches TRBD2 (6 bases). Germline values: CDR1 KGHSY, CDR2 FQNENV. Trimming removed 0 bases at V and 6 bases at J, with 9 bases between. The length of the CDR3 is 13 residues. The CDR3 loop is CASSQSWEAEQYF. Written as DNA, the CDR3 is TGTGCCAGCAGCCAATCGTGGGAGGCCGAGCAGTACTTC. The full variable domain, in which reference TRBV16 and TRBJ2-7 provide the parts outside the CDR3, is GEEVAQTPKHLVRGEGQKAKLYCAPIKGHSYVFWYQQVLKNEFKFLISFQNENVFDETGMPKERFSAKCLPNSPCSLEIQATKLEDSAVYFCASSQSWEAEQYFGPGTRLTVT.

This clonotype was picked up many times. This chain links TRBV12-3 or TRBV12-4 with TRBJ1-3; the match to TRBD1 covers 7 bases. The CDR3 runs 15 residues. Trimming cost V 3 bases and J 4 bases; bases outside gene matches: 6. The CDR3 DNA reads TGTGCCAGCAGTTTGGACAGGATGGGAGGAAACACCATATATTTT. Translated: CASSLDRMGGNTIYF.

This clonotype was seen a few times. The J gene is TRBJ2-7, the V gene TRBV25-1; D might be TRBD1 (5 bases). The CDR3 consists of 14 residues. Germline V gene data show CDR1 as MGHDK and CDR2 as SYGVNS. V shed 4 bases and J shed 5 bases, with 15 bases lying between them. For the CDR3, the DNA is TGTGCCAGCAGTGCCAGGGTGGACCGTCACGAGCAGTACTTC. Its translation: CASSARVDRHEQYF.

This clonotype was observed a handful of times. The J gene is TRBJ1-4, the V gene TRBV6-5; D is unclear. The CDR3 has 17 amino acids. Germline CDR1 is MNHEY and CDR2 is SVGAGI. Trimming removed 0 bases at V and 3 bases at J, with 14 bases between. CDR3 in amino acids: CASSYSHDWISNEKLFF. The CDR3 nucleotides are TGTGCCAGCAGTTACTCCCATGATTGGATATCTAATGAAAAACTGTTTTTT.

This clonotype was seen repeatedly, ten times or more. The chain joins TRBV2 to TRBJ2-3; TRBD1 aligns across 7 bases. This CDR3 comprises 12 residues. Germline lookup yields CDR1 SNHLY and CDR2 FYNNEI. Unmatched junction bases numbered 3, after V lost 11 bases and J lost 1 base. The CDR3 DNA reads as TGTGCCTGCGGACAGGGCACAGATACGCAGTATTTT. Its translation: CACGQGTDTQYF.

V usage is TRBV12-3 or TRBV12-4 and J usage is TRBJ2-3, with D hard to call. V lost 3 bases and J 2 bases, leaving 6 bases between the germline ends. The CDR3 loop spans 13 amino acids. CDR3 in DNA: TGTGCCAGCAGTTTGACGGACACAGATACGCAGTATTTT. As protein: CASSLTDTDTQYF.

This clonotype has a handful of counts. This rearrangement joins TRBV6-1 to TRBJ1-1; D remains unclear. Between the trimmed V and J ends, which lost 6 bases and 1 base, there was a span of 18 bases. Germline V gene sequence: CDR1 MNHNS, CDR2 SASEGT. The CDR3 has 16 amino acids. DNA for the CDR3: TGTGCCAGCAGGATCTACAAGGCTCTTCCGAACACTGAAGCTTTCTTT. Translating gives CASRIYKALPNTEAFF.

There are a few counts of this clonotype. The chain uses TRBV20-1 and TRBJ2-5; 7 bases agree with TRBD2. Per the germline V gene, CDR1 is DFQATT and CDR2 is SNEGSKA (reference sequence). Trimming removed 1 base from V and 4 bases from J; junction bases left unmatched: 6. This CDR3 is built from 14 residues. This CDR3 is CSARVPGGGETQYF. The CDR3 coding sequence is TGCAGTGCTAGAGTGCCGGGGGGAGGAGAGACCCAGTACTTC.

This chain joins TRBV6-5 and TRBJ2-7, with 7 bases aligning to TRBD2. The CDR3 totals 14 residues. Losses at the gene ends were 3 bases for V and 3 bases for J; bases not matched to a gene: 5. Germline V gene data show CDR1 as MNHEY and CDR2 as SVGAGI. The CDR3 reads CASSYAGDRYEQYF. The CDR3 DNA reads as TGTGCCAGCAGTTATGCGGGAGACCGCTACGAGCAGTACTTC.

This clonotype was recorded many times. V is TRBV18 and J is TRBJ2-6, with unresolved D. V dropped 2 bases and J dropped 4 bases, with 18 bases sitting between them. The CDR3 contains 18 residues. Germline lookup yields CDR1 KGHSH and CDR2 LQKENI. The CDR3 DNA reads as TGTGCCAGCTCACCAAAGGCAGGAACCCTCGACGGGGCCAACGTCCTGACTTTC. Protein sequence: CASSPKAGTLDGANVLTF.

This clonotype was detected a few times. The chain has TRBV20-1 and TRBJ2-5; the match to TRBD2 covers 9 bases. CDR1 is DFQATT, CDR2 SNEGSKA, per germline (reference sequence). The CDR3 is made up of 13 amino acids. Unmatched junction bases numbered 6, after V lost 5 bases and J lost 5 bases. The CDR3, as DNA: TGCAGTGCTGTAGCGGGAGTCGGGGAGACCCAGTACTTC. Its translation is CSAVAGVGETQYF.

This clonotype has just a few counts. V gene TRBV12-3 or TRBV12-4 combines with J gene TRBJ2-1; D may be TRBD1 (5 bases). The CDR3 totals 13 residues. Deletions cut 7 bases from V and 3 bases from J, with 10 bases between. The CDR3, as DNA: TGTGCCAGCACCCACCAGGGCTACAATGAGCAGTTCTTC. Translation gives CASTHQGYNEQFF.

This clonotype was seen a handful of times. The chain uses TRBV20-1 and TRBJ2-5; tentative D call: TRBD2 (5 bases). V lost 3 bases to trimming and J lost 3 bases, with 11 bases between them. The CDR3 consists of 13 residues. The germline V gene encodes CDR1 DFQATT and CDR2 SNEGSKA (reference sequence). The CDR3 nucleotides read TGCAGTGCTAGGGGTAGCGTAGAAGAGACCCAGTACTTC. Encoded protein: CSARGSVEETQYF.

This chain connects TRBV29-1 to TRBJ2-1; possible D gene TRBD2, 6 bases. Trimming left V 3 bases short and J 0 bases short, with 9 bases between. Germline CDR1 reads SQVTM; CDR2 reads ANQGSEA. The CDR3 totals 14 residues. The CDR3 sequence: CSVERGSSYNEQFF. The CDR3 DNA follows: TGCAGCGTTGAGCGGGGCAGCTCCTACAATGAGCAGTTCTTC.

This clonotype was recorded at least ten times. The genes are TRBV2 and TRBJ2-3; 8 nucleotides line up with TRBD1. Germline-derived CDR1 and CDR2 are SNHLY and FYNNEI. With V trimmed by 4 bases and J by 2 bases, 5 bases remained unmatched. This CDR3 contains 15 residues. DNA of the CDR3: TGTGCCAGCAGTGTGGACAGGGTCCCCACAGATACGCAGTATTTT. Translation: CASSVDRVPTDTQYF.

This clonotype has more than one count but fewer than ten. This chain links TRBV4-3 with TRBJ1-6, with D possibly being TRBD1 (5 bases). Germline lookup yields CDR1 LGHNA and CDR2 YSLEER. V lost 3 bases and J lost 5, with 14 bases in between. The CDR3 extends over 16 amino acids. CDR3: CASSHSLGGNNSPLHF. The CDR3 nucleotides read TGCGCCAGCAGCCACTCCCTTGGGGGAAATAATTCACCCCTCCACTTT.